The T cell receptor (beta chain) under discussion was sequenced for a study of blood T cells in healthy people across ages. With 10 bases removed from V and 6 bases from J, the gap between germline ends came to 19 bases. Per germline, CDR1 SNHLY and CDR2 FYNNEI. This CDR3 contains 14 residues. The use of a sample-barcoded 5' primer and a J-beta primer mix characterized a second PCR of roughly 7 to 11 cycles. MiXCR, applied by TCRdb to the 5' RACE reads, yields one record per CDR3 protein. The sample gives about 830,000 distinct CDR3 sequences, approximately 59% of which show up once; 25% to 35% is in the top ten.

The specimen sequenced was blood. This TCR was recovered from a man younger than 45 in good health. This rearrangement joins TRBV2 to TRBJ2-1, with D perhaps matching TRBD2 (6 bases). Written as DNA, the CDR3 is TGTGCCACCTATACCGGGACTTCGCGCAATGAGCAGTTCTTC. Its translation: CATYTGTSRNEQFF.